What follows are 17 T cell receptor beta chains derived from one specimen sequenced in a study of TIL therapy for anti-PD-1-resistant metastatic lung cancer. Time point specified: pre-treatment sample, taken before nivolumab and TIL therapy. Sequencing used immunoSEQ v3. Generated by immunoSEQ multiplex PCR, the TCRdb table keeps only in-frame clones and is missing some. Among about 32,000 clones listed, around three quarters were seen once. The sample in question was blood, obtained at baseline. The source is a woman aged 30 to 85 with non-small cell lung cancer.

The chain couples TRBV5-1 to TRBJ2-2, with D possibly being TRBD1 (5 bases). CDR3 length equals 13 residues. The V and J ends lost 0 bases and 9 bases respectively, with 9 bases between them. From germline, CDR1 is SGHRS and CDR2 YFSETQ. Here the CDR3 reads CASSLEGARELFF. As DNA, the CDR3 is TGCGCCAGCAGCTTGGAAGGGGCTCGGGAGCTGTTTTTT.

The genes are TRBV6-1 and TRBJ2-3, with no clear D. The ends were cut back, 1 base at V and 2 bases at J, with 10 bases in the middle. Looked up from germline, CDR1 is MNHNS and CDR2 is SASEGT. The CDR3 covers 15 residues. The CDR3 sequence: CASSEGPIFTDTQYF. The CDR3 DNA sequence: TGTGCCAGCAGTGAAGGACCGATCTTCACAGATACGCAGTATTTT.

The V call is TRBV15, the J call TRBJ1-5; D gene ambiguous. This CDR3 region has 13 residues. The germline CDR1 and CDR2 sequences are LNHNV and YYDKDF (reference sequence). Between the trimmed V and J ends, which lost 1 base and 2 bases, there was a span of 3 bases. The CDR3 spells CATSRVGNQPQHF. The DNA of the CDR3 is TGTGCCACCAGCAGAGTAGGCAATCAGCCCCAGCATTTT.

The chain uses TRBV7-2 and TRBJ1-1; D gene ambiguous. Per germline, CDR1 SGHTA and CDR2 FQGNSA. V lost 2 bases, J lost 1 base, and 5 bases lay in between. The CDR3 length is 13 residues. CDR3 protein: CASSLPKNTEAFF. The CDR3 DNA follows: TGTGCCAGCAGCTTACCGAAGAACACTGAAGCTTTCTTT.

This clone came up once. The chain combines TRBV14 with TRBJ2-7; D is uncertain. With 1 base removed from V and 2 bases from J, the gap between germline ends came to 15 bases. The CDR3 spans 16 residues. The germline CDR1 and CDR2 sequences are SGHDN and FVKESK. CDR3 in amino acids: CASSQASDKYTYEQYF. The CDR3 DNA reads TGTGCCAGCAGCCAAGCTTCCGATAAGTATACCTACGAGCAGTACTTC.

Only a few counts were recorded for this clone. V gene TRBV6-5 combines with J gene TRBJ1-1; possibly TRBD1 for D (6 bases). Germline CDR1 reads MNHEY; CDR2 reads SVGAGI. The V end was cut by 6 bases, the J end by 4 bases, with 12 bases between. The CDR3 runs to 13 residues. CDR3 DNA: TGTGCCAGCAGCCTGCAAGGGGGCACTGAAGCTTTCTTT. This gives the protein CASSLQGGTEAFF.

The chain has TRBV4-2 and TRBJ2-5; D may match TRBD1 or TRBD2 (5 bases each). Germline V gene lookup returns CDR1 LGHNA and CDR2 YNFKEQ. This CDR3 is built from 15 residues. The V end was cut by 4 bases, the J end by 2 bases, with 14 bases between. CDR3 protein: CASSRHPGTQETQYF. The CDR3 DNA reads as TGTGCCAGCAGCCGACACCCAGGGACGCAAGAGACCCAGTACTTC.

The chain has TRBV30 and TRBJ2-5; D unresolved. Germline V gene data show CDR1 as GTSNPN and CDR2 as SVGIG (reference sequence). V was shortened by 3 bases and J by 5 bases, with 7 bases between the two germline ends. The CDR3 covers 11 residues. In nucleotides, the CDR3 is TGTGCCTGGAGGCAGAGGGAGACCCAGTACTTC. Its protein product is CAWRQRETQYF.

This chain connects TRBV5-1 to TRBJ2-7; D remains unclear. The V gene's germline CDR1 is SGHRS and CDR2 YFSETQ. V was pared by 0 bases and J by 5 bases, with 18 bases between. There are 16 residues in the CDR3. The CDR3 protein is CASSLAPPNGPDEQYF. The CDR3 DNA reads as TGCGCCAGCAGCTTGGCGCCTCCCAACGGTCCCGACGAGCAGTACTTC. Variable domain in full (rest from reference TRBV5-1 and TRBJ2-7): KAGVTQTPRYLIKTRGQQVTLSCSPISGHRSVSWYQQTPGQGLQFLFEYFSETQRNKGNFPGRFSGRQFSNSRSEMNVSTLELGDSALYLCASSLAPPNGPDEQYFGPGTRLTVT.

V gene TRBV10-3 combines with J gene TRBJ1-2; D unclear. The CDR3 loop spans 13 amino acids. Trimming pared 3 bases from V and 2 bases from J, leaving 7 bases between. Germline V gene lookup returns CDR1 ENHRY and CDR2 SYGVKD. In nucleotides, the CDR3 is TGTGCCATCAGTGACAGCAAGAACTATGGCTACACCTTC. It translates to CAISDSKNYGYTF.

The chain joins TRBV19 to TRBJ2-7, with TRBD2 as a possible D gene (6 bases). V gave up 5 bases and J gave up 6 bases, with 17 bases separating them. Germline V lookup: CDR1 LNHDA, CDR2 SQIVND (reference sequence). This CDR3 has 14 amino acids. The DNA of the CDR3 is TGTGCCAGTAGTGAAAGGACTAACCCTCTCGAGCAGTACTTC. Translated: CASSERTNPLEQYF.

The chain links TRBV6-5 to TRBJ1-5, with a tentative D call TRBD1 (5 bases). Germline CDR1 MNHEY, CDR2 SVGAGI. Trimming shortened V by 2 bases and J by 7 bases, and 12 bases separated the two germline ends. This CDR3 contains 14 residues. In DNA form, the CDR3 reads TGTGCCAGCAGTTACGAGAGGGGCTCCCAGCCCCAGCATTTT. This encodes CASSYERGSQPQHF.

The chain is built from TRBV6-1 and TRBJ2-7; no clear D. The CDR3 consists of 12 residues. CDR1 and CDR2 from the germline V gene are MNHNS and SASEGT. Trimming removed 4 bases at V and 2 bases at J, with 6 bases between. The CDR3 region is CASSGPPYEQYF. CDR3 nucleotide sequence: TGTGCCAGCAGTGGGCCTCCCTACGAGCAGTACTTC.

This chain links TRBV11-2 with TRBJ2-7; D may be TRBD1 (5 bases). Trimming left V 5 bases short and J 5 bases short, with 16 bases between. CDR1 is SGHAT, CDR2 FQNNGV, per germline. The CDR3 is made up of 14 amino acids. CDR3 sequence: CASSAPQGFHEQYF. In DNA, the CDR3 is TGTGCCAGCAGCGCTCCTCAGGGTTTCCACGAGCAGTACTTC. Full variable domain (remainder filled in from reference TRBV11-2 and TRBJ2-7): EAGVAQSPRYKIIEKRQSVAFWCNPISGHATLYWYQQILGQGPKLLIQFQNNGVVDDSQLPKDRFSAERLKGVDSTLKIQPAKLEDSAVYLCASSAPQGFHEQYFGPGTRLTVT.

The chain links TRBV10-2 to TRBJ2-3, with 12 bases aligning to TRBD2. Unmatched junction bases numbered 16, after V lost 3 bases and J lost 6 bases. The CDR3 spans 19 residues. Per the germline V gene, CDR1 is WSHSY and CDR2 is SAAADI. CDR3 region: CASSDPRTGTSGHLDTQYF. DNA for the CDR3: TGCGCCAGCAGTGACCCCAGAACCGGGACTAGCGGGCATTTGGATACGCAGTATTTT.

The V call is TRBV10-3, the J call TRBJ2-1; 7 bases align to TRBD2. The V segment lost 4 bases and the J segment 7 bases; nucleotides outside the gene matches: 10. The germline V gene has CDR1 ENHRY and CDR2 SYGVKD. The CDR3 extends over 15 amino acids. CDR3 in DNA: TGTGCCATCAGTGCTTTGGCGGGAGTTGTAAATGAGCAGTTCTTC. Encoded protein: CAISALAGVVNEQFF.

The J gene is TRBJ1-1, the V gene TRBV10-3; maybe TRBD1 (6 bases). CDR1 and CDR2 (germline): ENHRY, SYGVKD. V was trimmed by 6 bases and J by 5 bases, leaving 10 bases between them. The CDR3 is 12 residues long. CDR3 nucleotides: TGTGCCATCAGAACAGGGAATACTGAAGCTTTCTTT. Protein: CAIRTGNTEAFF.